The clone carrying this TCR beta chain has a single count. Antigen specificity is unknown. The entry originates in a study of stem cell transplantation in POMP-related autoinflammatory disease. About the research overall: The study hypothesized thymoproteasome defects skew the TRB repertoire via impaired CD8+ selection. CD8+ T cells were low and CD4+ cells naive-skewed before transplant.

PRAID combined immunodeficiency and autoinflammation. The study's findings and limits: Patients with PRAID showed a restricted number of unique TRB V-J gene pairings. PRAID patients trended toward lower TRB diversity and higher clonality in all analyzed T-cell subsets.

Germline loops: CDR1 GTSNPN, CDR2 SVGIG (reference sequence). The CDR3 runs to 11 residues. Profiling relied on immunoSEQ multiplex PCR, and the TCRdb table lists in-frame clones only, not all of them. The sample consists of 8,500 to 14,000 clones, around 90% of them appearing once. The rearrangement uses TRBV30 and TRBJ2-5; D remains unclear. The end of the DNA is better explained by TRBJ2-7, so the J call may be wrong. The sequence was obtained from a human donor with POMP-related autoinflammation and immune dysregulation (PRAID). The material sequenced was CD8+ T cells from PBMCs, taken before stem cell transplantation. In DNA form, the CDR3 reads TGTGCCTCAGAGGAACGGCTCGAGCAGTACTTC. Its translation: CASEERLEQYF.